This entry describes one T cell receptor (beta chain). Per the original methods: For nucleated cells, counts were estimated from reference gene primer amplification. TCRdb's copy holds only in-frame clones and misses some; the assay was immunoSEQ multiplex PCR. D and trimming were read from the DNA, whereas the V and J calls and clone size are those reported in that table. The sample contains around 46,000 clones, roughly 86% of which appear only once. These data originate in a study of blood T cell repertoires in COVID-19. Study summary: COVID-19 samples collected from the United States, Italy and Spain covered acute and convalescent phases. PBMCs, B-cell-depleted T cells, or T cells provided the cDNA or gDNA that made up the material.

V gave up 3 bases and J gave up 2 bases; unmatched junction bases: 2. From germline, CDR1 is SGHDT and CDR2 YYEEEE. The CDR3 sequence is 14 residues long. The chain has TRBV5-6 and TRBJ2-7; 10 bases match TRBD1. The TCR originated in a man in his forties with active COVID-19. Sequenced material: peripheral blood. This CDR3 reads CASSSGQGAYEQYF. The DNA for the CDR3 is TGTGCCAGCAGCTCCGGACAGGGGGCCTACGAGCAGTACTTC.